This T cell receptor (beta chain) was observed in a study of cytomegalovirus exposure and HLA in healthy donors. Background on the study: There were about 85 million unique TCRs (from HLA-typed donors) in an early data release.

Both 60 Vbeta primers and 13 Jbeta primers went into the PCR. Profiled with immunoSEQ multiplex PCR; TCRdb holds only in-frame clones, not every one. The sample includes 180,000 or so clones, roughly 76% of them seen just once. Everyone who donated was a healthy bone marrow donor. The CDR3 contains 14 residues. From germline, CDR1 is SGHTA and CDR2 FQGTGA. Trimming cost V 2 bases and J 3 bases; bases outside gene matches: 1. Comment on this clone: Its antigen is currently unknown.

Study-level points and caveats: Sequencing had likely introduced a cluster of highly shared sequence variants as an artifact. When analyzed later, a missense DCLRE1C variant was found to be linked to TCR beta V- and J-gene trimming.

The J gene is TRBJ2-3, the V gene TRBV7-3; 8 nucleotides match TRBD2. This sequence originates from a woman aged 18-29 years in good health and CMV-seropositive. The sample was PBMCs. This chain's CDR3 is CASSLAGGTDTQYF. The CDR3 DNA follows: TGTGCCAGCAGCTTAGCGGGGGGAACAGATACGCAGTATTTT.